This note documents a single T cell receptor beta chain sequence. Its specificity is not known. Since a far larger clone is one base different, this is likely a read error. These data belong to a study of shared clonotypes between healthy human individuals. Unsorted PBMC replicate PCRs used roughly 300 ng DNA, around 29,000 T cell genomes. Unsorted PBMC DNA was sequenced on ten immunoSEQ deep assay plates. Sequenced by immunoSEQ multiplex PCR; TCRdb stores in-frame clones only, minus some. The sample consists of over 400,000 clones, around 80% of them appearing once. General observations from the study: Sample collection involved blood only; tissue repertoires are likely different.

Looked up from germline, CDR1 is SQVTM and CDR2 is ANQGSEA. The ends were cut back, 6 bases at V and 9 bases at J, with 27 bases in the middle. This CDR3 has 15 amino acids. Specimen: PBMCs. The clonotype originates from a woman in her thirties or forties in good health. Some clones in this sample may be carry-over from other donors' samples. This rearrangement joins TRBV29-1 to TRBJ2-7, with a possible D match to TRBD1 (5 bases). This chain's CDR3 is CSVASGFLGLRGQYF. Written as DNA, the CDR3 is TGCAGCGTAGCCTCAGGGTTTCTCGGGCTTAGGGGGCAGTACTTC.